A selection of T cell receptor beta chains follows, all from one sample in a study of T cell responses to AZD1222 COVID-19 vaccine. Here immunoSEQ multiplex PCR was the method, and the copy in TCRdb shows in-frame clones only, minus some. Here the sample spans about 120,000 clones, approximately 85% being singletons. The sample consisted of peripheral blood, taken on day 0 of AZD1222 vaccination. These receptors originate from an adult in good health. The CDR3 runs from the conserved cysteine through the conserved F or W. A D gene is named only where the DNA matches it firmly.

j_call: TRBJ1-1
v_call: TRBV18
d_call: NA
cdr3_nt: TGTGCCAGCTCCAGGGGCGCGGTAAACACTGAAGCTTTCTTT
cdr3_aa: CASSRGAVNTEAFF

j_call: TRBJ1-6
v_call: TRBV28
d_call: NA
cdr3_nt: TGTGCCAGCGCAGTACAAGGGTTGAGTTCACCCCTCCACTTT
cdr3_aa: CASAVQGLSSPLHF

j_call: TRBJ2-7
v_call: TRBV4-3
d_call: NA
cdr3_nt: TGCGCCAGCAGCCAAGCTTTAGGTGGGGTTAGCTCCTACGAGCAGTACTTC
cdr3_aa: CASSQALGGVSSYEQYF

j_call: TRBJ1-1
v_call: TRBV2
d_call: TRBD1
cdr3_nt: TGTGCCAGCAGTGCCACTCAGGGGGTTAACACTGAAGCTTTCTTT
cdr3_aa: CASSATQGVNTEAFF

j_call: TRBJ2-7
v_call: TRBV20-1
d_call: NA
cdr3_nt: TGCAGTGCCGGGGACTACGAGCAGTACTTC
cdr3_aa: CSAGDYEQYF

j_call: TRBJ1-1
v_call: TRBV14
d_call: NA
cdr3_nt: TGTGCCAGCAGCCTAGGATTACTCATGAACACTGAAGCTTTCTTT
cdr3_aa: CASSLGLLMNTEAFF

j_call: TRBJ1-2
v_call: TRBV7-8
d_call: TRBD1
cdr3_nt: TGTGCCAGCAGCCCCCGAGGGGGACAGGGGGCCTATGGCTACACCTTC
cdr3_aa: CASSPRGGQGAYGYTF

j_call: TRBJ2-5
v_call: TRBV11-2
d_call: TRBD1
cdr3_nt: TGTGCCAGCAGCTTAGCCAGGGGGCTTGGGGAGACCCAGTACTTC
cdr3_aa: CASSLARGLGETQYF

j_call: TRBJ1-6
v_call: TRBV5-8
d_call: TRBD1
cdr3_nt: TGTGCCAGCAGTTCGACAGGGGCTGGGTGGAATTCACCCCTCCACTTT
cdr3_aa: CASSSTGAGWNSPLHF

j_call: TRBJ2-3
v_call: TRBV9
d_call: NA
cdr3_nt: TGTGCCAGCAGCGTAGGGGCCGACCCCCCGCAGTATTTT
cdr3_aa: CASSVGADPPQYF

j_call: TRBJ1-5
v_call: TRBV5-6
d_call: TRBD1
cdr3_nt: TGTGCCAGCAGCTTGCGAGGGGGCGGACAGCCCCAGCATTTT
cdr3_aa: CASSLRGGGQPQHF

j_call: TRBJ2-2
v_call: TRBV19
d_call: NA
cdr3_nt: TGTGCCAGTAGCGTTAGGGACCCGAACACCGGGGAGCTGTTTTTT
cdr3_aa: CASSVRDPNTGELFF